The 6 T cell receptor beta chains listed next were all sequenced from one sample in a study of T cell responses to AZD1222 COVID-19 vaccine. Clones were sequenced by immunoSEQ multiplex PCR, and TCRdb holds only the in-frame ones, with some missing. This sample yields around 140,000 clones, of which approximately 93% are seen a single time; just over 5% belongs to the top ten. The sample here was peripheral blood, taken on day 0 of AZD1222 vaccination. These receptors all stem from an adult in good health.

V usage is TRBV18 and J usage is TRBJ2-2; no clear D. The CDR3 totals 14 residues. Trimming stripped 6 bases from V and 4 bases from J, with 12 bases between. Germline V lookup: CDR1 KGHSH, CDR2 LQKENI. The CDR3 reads CASSLDGPTGELFF. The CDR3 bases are TGTGCCAGCTCGCTCGACGGACCCACCGGGGAGCTGTTTTTT. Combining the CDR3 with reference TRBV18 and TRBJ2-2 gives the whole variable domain NAGVMQNPRHLVRRRGQEARLRCSPMKGHSHVYWYRQLPEEGLKFMVYLQKENIIDESGMPKERFSAEFPKEGPSILRIQQVVRGDSAAYFCASSLDGPTGELFFGEGSRLTVL.

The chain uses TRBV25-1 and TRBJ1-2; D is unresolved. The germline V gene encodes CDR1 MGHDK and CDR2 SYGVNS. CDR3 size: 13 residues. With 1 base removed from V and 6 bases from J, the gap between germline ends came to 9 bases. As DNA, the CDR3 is TGTGCCAGCAGTGAATCCCCTGGGGATGGCTACACCTTC. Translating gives CASSESPGDGYTF.

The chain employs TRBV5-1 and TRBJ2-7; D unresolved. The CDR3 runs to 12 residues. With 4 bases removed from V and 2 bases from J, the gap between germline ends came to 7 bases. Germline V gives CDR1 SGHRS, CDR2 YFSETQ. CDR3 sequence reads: CASSAGAYEQYF. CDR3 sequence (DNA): TGCGCCAGCAGCGCTGGGGCCTACGAGCAGTACTTC. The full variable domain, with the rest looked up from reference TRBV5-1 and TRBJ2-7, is KAGVTQTPRYLIKTRGQQVTLSCSPISGHRSVSWYQQTPGQGLQFLFEYFSETQRNKGNFPGRFSGRQFSNSRSEMNVSTLELGDSALYLCASSAGAYEQYFGPGTRLTVT.

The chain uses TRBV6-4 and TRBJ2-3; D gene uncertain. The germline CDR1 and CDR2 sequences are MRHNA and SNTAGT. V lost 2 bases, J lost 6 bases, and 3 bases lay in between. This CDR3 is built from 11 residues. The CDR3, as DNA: TGTGCCAGCAGTGACATGGATACGCAGTATTTT. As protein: CASSDMDTQYF.

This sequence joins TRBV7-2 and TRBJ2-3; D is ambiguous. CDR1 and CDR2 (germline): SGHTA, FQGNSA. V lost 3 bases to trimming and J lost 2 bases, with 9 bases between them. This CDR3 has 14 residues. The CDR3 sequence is CASSFLRSTDTQYF. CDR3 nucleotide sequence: TGTGCCAGCAGCTTTCTGAGATCCACAGATACGCAGTATTTT.

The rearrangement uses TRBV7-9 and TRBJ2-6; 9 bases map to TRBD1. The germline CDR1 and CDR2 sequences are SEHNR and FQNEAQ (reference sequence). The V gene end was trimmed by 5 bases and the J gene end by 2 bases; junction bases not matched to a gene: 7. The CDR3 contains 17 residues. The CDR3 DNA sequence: TGTGCCAGCAGCCTCGCCAGGACAGGGGCTGGGGCCAACGTCCTGACTTTC. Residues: CASSLARTGAGANVLTF. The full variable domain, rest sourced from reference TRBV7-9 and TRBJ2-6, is DTGVSQNPRHKITKRGQNVTFRCDPISEHNRLYWYRQTLGQGPEFLTYFQNEAQLEKSRLLSDRFSAERPKGSFSTLEIQRTEQGDSAMYLCASSLARTGAGANVLTFGAGSRLTVL.